The 15 T cell receptor beta chains below come from one sample, sequenced in a study of monozygotic twins with inflammatory bowel disease. From the 5' RACE reads, TCRdb lists one entry per CDR3 protein and no DNA. The data show 140,000 to 150,000 distinct CDR3 sequences, and the top ten clones hold roughly 1.2%. The sample consisted of blood. The receptor source for this set is a human donor with ulcerative colitis or Crohn's disease, or a healthy co-twin of an affected twin (not recorded which).

The chain combines TRBV7-3 with TRBJ2-5. The germline V gene has CDR1 SGHTA and CDR2 FQGTGA. CDR3 length equals 15 residues. CDR3 residues: CASSLSSTGQETQYF. The full variable domain, with the rest looked up from reference TRBV7-3 and TRBJ2-5, is GAGVSQTPSNKVTEKGKYVELRCDPISGHTALYWYRQSLGQGPEFLIYFQGTGAADDSGLPNDRFFAVRPEGSVSTLKIQRTERGDSAVYLCASSLSSTGQETQYFGPGTRLLVL.

CDR3 region: CASSLVTGRWTEAFF. The V gene is TRBV7-2, the J gene TRBJ1-1; the TCRdb D gene call, TRBD1, has no DNA to confirm it. Germline V gene sequence: CDR1 SGHTA, CDR2 FQGNSA. There are 15 residues in the CDR3.

V usage is TRBV2 and J usage is TRBJ2-1. In germline, CDR1 is SNHLY, CDR2 FYNNEI. CDR3 length equals 11 residues. This chain's CDR3 is CASRGYNEQFF.

The chain uses TRBV12-3 or TRBV12-4 and TRBJ2-2; the TCRdb call, TRBD1, lacks DNA for checking. The CDR3 loop spans 14 amino acids. The CDR3: CASSSPGYTGELFF.

V and J are TRBV15 and TRBJ2-1; TCRdb designates TRBD1, a call that cannot be tested without DNA. Germline CDR1 reads LNHNV; CDR2 reads YYDKDF (reference sequence). The CDR3 has 14 amino acids. The CDR3 is CATSGRRLYNEQFF.

This chain joins TRBV5-5 and TRBJ2-7. The CDR3 is 16 residues long. Germline V gene data show CDR1 as SGHKS and CDR2 as YYEKEE (reference sequence). CDR3 residues: CASSLGPSGGSYEQYF.

The CDR3 sequence: CASSVRDSENEQFF. This chain connects TRBV5-1 to TRBJ2-1; TCRdb picks TRBD1, but there is no DNA to check that call. The CDR3 contains 14 residues. Per germline, CDR1 SGHRS and CDR2 YFSETQ.

This chain joins TRBV19 and TRBJ1-3; lacking DNA, the TRBD1 call made by TCRdb goes unchecked. The germline CDR1 and CDR2 sequences are LNHDA and SQIVND (reference sequence). The CDR3 length is 15 residues. The CDR3 here is CASKKQGAFGNTIYF.

The chain is built from TRBV7-2 and TRBJ2-1; no DNA is available, so the TRBD2 call from TCRdb remains unchecked. CDR3 size: 13 residues. Per germline, CDR1 SGHTA and CDR2 FQGNSA. This CDR3 reads CASSLVYSGEQFF.

The chain carries TRBV29-1 and TRBJ1-2; TCRdb's assignment of TRBD1 cannot be checked, as there is no DNA. The CDR3 has 11 residues. Per the germline V gene, CDR1 is SQVTM and CDR2 is ANQGSEA. CDR3 loop: CSVDRVKGYTF.

This chain links TRBV10-3 with TRBJ2-2; lacking DNA, the TRBD1 call made by TCRdb goes unchecked. Per germline, CDR1 ENHRY and CDR2 SYGVKD. CDR3 length: 13 residues. CDR3 region: CAISATGLGELFF.

J is TRBJ2-1 and V is TRBV20-1; TCRdb calls TRBD2, which cannot be checked without DNA. This CDR3 has 16 amino acids. CDR1 and CDR2 (germline): DFQATT, SNEGSKA (reference sequence). The CDR3 reads CSAFPGLAYPRGEQFF.

V and J are TRBV27 and TRBJ2-4; TCRdb lists TRBD2, though no DNA is available to test this call. CDR3 size: 17 residues. CDR1 and CDR2 (germline): MNHEY, SMNVEV (reference sequence). CDR3 region: CASRGTKPSDGKNIQYF.

The chain carries TRBV7-2 and TRBJ1-5. CDR1 is SGHTA and CDR2 is FQGNSA in the germline V gene. The CDR3 runs 13 residues. The chain's CDR3 is CASSRETNQPQHF.

The chain links TRBV3-1 to TRBJ1-2; TCRdb's D call, TRBD1, is unchecked because there is no DNA. Germline CDR1 LGHDT, CDR2 YNNKEL (reference sequence). This CDR3 comprises 18 residues. The CDR3 is CASSLNPPPQGAYYGYTF.